This TCR beta chain appears in the sequencing data of a study of T cell repertoires in cytomegalovirus infection. In the study overall: The public TCR beta signatures pointed to both CMV infection and matching HLA type. Study-wide results and limits: The cumulative frequency of public TCR beta families identified carriers of CMV plus the relevant HLA. Ex vivo responses were dominated by HLA-C-restricted CMV-specific TCR beta clonotypes.

A few counts support this clonotype. The antigen remains undetermined. Trimming removed 2 bases from V and 4 bases from J; junction bases left unmatched: 6. CDR1 and CDR2 from the germline V gene are SGHDN and FVKESK. The CDR3 has 16 amino acids. TCRdb reprocessed the reads with MiXCR, giving one entry per CDR3 protein. The data hold around 490,000 distinct CDR3 sequences, with approximately 25% observed a single time. Source material: PBMCs. The chain couples TRBV14 to TRBJ2-2, with 8 bases lining up with TRBD2. The TCR comes from a human donor in good health (CMV status not recorded). Some clones in this sample may be carry-over from other donors' samples. The CDR3: CASSQFSGSSTGELFF. The CDR3 nucleotides read TGTGCCAGCAGCCAATTCAGCGGGAGCAGCACCGGGGAGCTGTTTTTT. Full variable domain (remainder filled in from reference TRBV14 and TRBJ2-2): EAGVTQFPSHSVIEKGQTVTLRCDPISGHDNLYWYRRVMGKEIKFLLHFVKESKQDESGMPNNRFLAERTGGTYSTLKVQPAELEDSGVYFCASSQFSGSSTGELFFGEGSRLTVL.